This T cell receptor beta chain was sequenced in a study of sequential checkpoint blockade in melanoma. The wider study: First-line arms were nivolumab then ipilimumab, or the reverse, randomized 1:1. Matched biopsies came pretreatment and at week 13 for about 24 patients.

Libraries were prepared by immunoSEQ multiplex PCR; TCRdb keeps only in-frame clonotypes and omits some of them. The profile shows 2,400 or so clones, more than 20% of them singletons. Study-level points and caveats: For nivolumab-first patients, baseline tumor clonality was associated with response. Mutational load did not correlate with tumor T-cell fraction or clonality.

On this clone itself: What it binds is not known.

Treatment defined: randomized to nivolumab then ipilimumab (arm A) or the reverse (arm B). The receptor was isolated from a human donor with melanoma. This material consisted of tumor tissue (inferred from file names), taken from a patient given nivolumab and ipilimumab in sequence.

The CDR3 loop reads CASSPPTGGTYNEQFF. CDR3 coding DNA: TGTGCCAGCTCACCACCGACAGGGGGCACCTACAATGAGCAGTTCTTC. The genes are TRBV18 and TRBJ2-1, with TRBD1 matching 10 bases. V was pared by 0 bases and J by 2 bases, with 1 base of the junction left unmatched. The V gene's germline CDR1 is KGHSH and CDR2 LQKENI. The CDR3 runs to 16 residues.